This TCR beta chain was documented in a study of shared clonotypes between healthy human individuals. Regarding the study as a whole: There were few donors, and this limited the genetic and exposure-history diversity represented.

Samples underwent the assay at deep level. Clones were read by immunoSEQ multiplex PCR, and TCRdb kept only the in-frame ones, dropping some. The table records about 510,000 clones, about four fifths of them present only once. Germline V CDR1 and CDR2: SGHVT, SQSDAQ. This CDR3 is built from 15 residues. V was cut by 5 bases and J by 5 bases, with 18 bases left in between. This clone was counted once. Antigen: not known. The source is a woman between 40 and 55 years old in good health. Some clones in this sample may be carry-over from other donors' samples. The chain couples TRBV7-4 to TRBJ2-5; D gene uncertain. The sequenced material came from PBMCs. The CDR3 bases are TGTGCCAGCAGCAGCAACACGGGCAAAGGGGAGACCCAGTACTTC. Translating it yields CASSSNTGKGETQYF. Drawing the rest from reference TRBV7-4 and TRBJ2-5, the complete variable domain is GAGVSQSPRYKVAKRGRDVALRCDSISGHVTLYWYRQTLGQGSEVLTYSQSDAQRDKSGRPSGRFSAERPERSVSTLKIQRTEQGDSAVYLCASSSNTGKGETQYFGPGTRLLVL.